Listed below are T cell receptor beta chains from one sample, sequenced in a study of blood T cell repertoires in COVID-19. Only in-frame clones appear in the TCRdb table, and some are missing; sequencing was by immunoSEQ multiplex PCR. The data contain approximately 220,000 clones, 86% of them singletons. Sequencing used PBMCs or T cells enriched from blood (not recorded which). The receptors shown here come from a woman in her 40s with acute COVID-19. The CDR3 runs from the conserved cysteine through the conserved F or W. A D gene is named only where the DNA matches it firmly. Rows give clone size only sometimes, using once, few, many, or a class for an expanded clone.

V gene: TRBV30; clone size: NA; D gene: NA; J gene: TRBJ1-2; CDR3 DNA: TGTGCCTGGAGCAAGGACAGAGTGAGTGGTGGCTACACCTTC; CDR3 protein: CAWSKDRVSGGYTF
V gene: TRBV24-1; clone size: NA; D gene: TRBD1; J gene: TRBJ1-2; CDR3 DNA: TGTGCCACCAGTGCCTCTGGGACAGGGTATGGCTACACCTTC; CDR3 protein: CATSASGTGYGYTF
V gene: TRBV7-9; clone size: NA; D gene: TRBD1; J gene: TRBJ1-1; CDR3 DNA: TGTGCCAGCAGGCGAGGACAGGGGGCGAACACTGAAGCTTTCTTT; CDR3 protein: CASRRGQGANTEAFF
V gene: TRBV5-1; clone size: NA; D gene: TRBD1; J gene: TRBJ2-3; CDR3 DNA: TGCGCCAGCAGCTCCTCCGTGGTGGGGACAGGGGGGACAGATACGCAGTATTTT; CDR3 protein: CASSSSVVGTGGTDTQYF
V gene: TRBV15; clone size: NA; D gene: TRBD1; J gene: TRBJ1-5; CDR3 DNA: TGTGCCACCAGCAGCCCGGGACAGGGGGAGGGGAGCAATCAGCCCCAGCATTTT; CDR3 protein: CATSSPGQGEGSNQPQHF
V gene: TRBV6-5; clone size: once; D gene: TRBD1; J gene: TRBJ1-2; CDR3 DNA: TGTGCCAGCAGTTATTCGACAGGGCAGGAGGGCTACACCTTC; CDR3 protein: CASSYSTGQEGYTF
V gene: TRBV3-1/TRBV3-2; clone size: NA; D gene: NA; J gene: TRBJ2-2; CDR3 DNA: TGTGCCAGCATGGGGCCCGGGGAGCTGTTTTTT; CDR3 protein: CASMGPGELFF
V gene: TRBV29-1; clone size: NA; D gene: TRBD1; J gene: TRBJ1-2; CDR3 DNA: TGCAGCGTTGACTCAGGGGGCGATGGCTACACCTTC; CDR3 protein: CSVDSGGDGYTF
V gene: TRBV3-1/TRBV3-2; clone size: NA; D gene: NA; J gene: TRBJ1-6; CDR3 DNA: TGTGCCAGCAGCCACGGGGGTTCACCCCTCCACTTT; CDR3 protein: CASSHGGSPLHF
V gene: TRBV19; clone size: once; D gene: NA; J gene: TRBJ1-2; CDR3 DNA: TGTGCCAGTAGTCACGACAACCACCTCTACTTTTACACCTTC; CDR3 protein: CASSHDNHLYFYTF
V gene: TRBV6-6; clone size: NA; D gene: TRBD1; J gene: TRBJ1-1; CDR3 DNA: TGTGCCAGCAGTCCAACCCAAGGGACAGGGGGCACTGAAGCTTTCTTT; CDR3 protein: CASSPTQGTGGTEAFF
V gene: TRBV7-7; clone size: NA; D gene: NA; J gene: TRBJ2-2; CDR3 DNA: TGTGCCAGCAGCTTAGTTGAGTACACCGGGGAGCTGTTTTTT; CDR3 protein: CASSLVEYTGELFF
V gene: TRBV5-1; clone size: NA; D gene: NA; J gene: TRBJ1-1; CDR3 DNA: TGCGCCAGCAGGGGACACTTAGACAGGGAAGCTTTCTTT; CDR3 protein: CASRGHLDREAFF
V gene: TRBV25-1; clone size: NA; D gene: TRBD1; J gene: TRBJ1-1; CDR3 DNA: TGTGCCAGCAAGATTACAGGGGTCAACACTGAAGCTTTCTTT; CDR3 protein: CASKITGVNTEAFF
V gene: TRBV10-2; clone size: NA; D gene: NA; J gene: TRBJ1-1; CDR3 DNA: TGCGCCAGCAGTCTAGGACAGCTGAACACTGAAGCTTTCTTT; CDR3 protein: CASSLGQLNTEAFF
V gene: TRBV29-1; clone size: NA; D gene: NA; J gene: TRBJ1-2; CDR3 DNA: TGCAGCGTCTATAGCGGGGTTGGGGGCTACACCTTC; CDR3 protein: CSVYSGVGGYTF
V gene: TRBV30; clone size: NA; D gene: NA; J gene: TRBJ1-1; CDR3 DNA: TGTGCCTGGAGTGGGGGATCGACGACAGGTCCTCTCGGCGAAGCTTTCTTT; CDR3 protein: CAWSGGSTTGPLGEAFF
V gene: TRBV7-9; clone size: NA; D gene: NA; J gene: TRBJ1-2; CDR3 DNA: TGTGCCAGCAGCTTAGGATCAGCTAACTATGGCTACACCTTC; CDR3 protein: CASSLGSANYGYTF
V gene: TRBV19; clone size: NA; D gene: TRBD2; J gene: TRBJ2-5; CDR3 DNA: TGTGCCAGTAGTACTTCTAGCGGGGGCCTCCGGGAGACCCAGTACTTC; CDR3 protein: CASSTSSGGLRETQYF
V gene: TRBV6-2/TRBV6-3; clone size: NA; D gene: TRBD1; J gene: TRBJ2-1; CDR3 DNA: TGTGCCAGCAGTACTAATAGACAGGGGACCCATGAGCAGTTCTTC; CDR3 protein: CASSTNRQGTHEQFF
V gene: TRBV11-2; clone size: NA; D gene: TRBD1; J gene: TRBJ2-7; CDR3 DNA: TGTGCCAGCAGCTTGGGGACAGGGGGCTACGAGCAGTACTTC; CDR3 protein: CASSLGTGGYEQYF
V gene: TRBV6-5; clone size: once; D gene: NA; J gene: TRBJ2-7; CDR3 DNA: TGTGCCAGCACCGCAGGATCCTACGAGCAGTACTTC; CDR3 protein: CASTAGSYEQYF
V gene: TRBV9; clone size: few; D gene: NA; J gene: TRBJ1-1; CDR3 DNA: TGTGCCAGCAGCGTAGCTGTCGGAGGGAACACTGAAGCTTTCTTT; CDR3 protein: CASSVAVGGNTEAFF
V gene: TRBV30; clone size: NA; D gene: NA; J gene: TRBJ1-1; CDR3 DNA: TGTGCCTTCGCGGGGAGAGGTGGCACTGAAGCTTTCTTT; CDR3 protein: CAFAGRGGTEAFF
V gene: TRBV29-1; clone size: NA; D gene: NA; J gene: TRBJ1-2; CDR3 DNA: TGCAGCGTTGGAGTCGGCCGGGGTAACTATGGCTACACCTTC; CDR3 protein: CSVGVGRGNYGYTF
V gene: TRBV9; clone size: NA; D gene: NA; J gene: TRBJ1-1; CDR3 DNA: TGTGCCAGCAGCGTAGATCAGGGCGGGAACACTGAAGCTTTCTTT; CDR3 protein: CASSVDQGGNTEAFF
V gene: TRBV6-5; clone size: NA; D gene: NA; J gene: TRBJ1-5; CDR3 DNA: TGTGCCAGCGGGCGGGGCTCTAGCAATCAGCCCCAGCATTTT; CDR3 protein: CASGRGSSNQPQHF
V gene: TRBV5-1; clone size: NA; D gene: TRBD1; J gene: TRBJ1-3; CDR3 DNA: TGCGCCAGCAGCATTAGACAGGGGTCCGGAAACACCATATATTTT; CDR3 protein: CASSIRQGSGNTIYF
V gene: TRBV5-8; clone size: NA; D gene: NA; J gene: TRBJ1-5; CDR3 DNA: TGTGCCAGCAGCTCACAGGGTTTTCATTATTCGGATCAGCCCCAGCATTTT; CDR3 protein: CASSSQGFHYSDQPQHF
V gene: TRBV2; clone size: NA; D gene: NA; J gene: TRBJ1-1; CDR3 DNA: TGTGCCAGCAGCTTTGACAGTGAAGCTTTCTTT; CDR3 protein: CASSFDSEAFF
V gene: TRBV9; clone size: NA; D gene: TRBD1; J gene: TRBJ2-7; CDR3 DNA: TGTGCCAGCAGCGTAGACGACAGGGCCCTTTACGAGCAGTACTTC; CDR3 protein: CASSVDDRALYEQYF
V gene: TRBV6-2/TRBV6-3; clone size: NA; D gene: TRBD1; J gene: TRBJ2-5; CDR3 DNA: TGTGCCAGCAGTTGGCTCGAGGGGGCGATAGGGGAGACCCAGTACTTC; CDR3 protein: CASSWLEGAIGETQYF
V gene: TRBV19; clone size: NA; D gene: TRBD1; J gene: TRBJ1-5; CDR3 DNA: TGTGCCAGTAGTATAAGAACAGGGGGCGAAGGACAGCCCCAGCATTTT; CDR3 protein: CASSIRTGGEGQPQHF
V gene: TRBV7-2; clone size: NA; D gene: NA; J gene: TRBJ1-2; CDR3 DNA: TGTGCCAGCAGCTATAGGAGAGGGGGCTACACCTTC; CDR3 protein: CASSYRRGGYTF
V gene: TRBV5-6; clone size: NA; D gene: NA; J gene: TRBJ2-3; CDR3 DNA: TGTGCCAGCAGCTTAGGGGTACAGGTGTGGGGCGATACGCAGTATTTT; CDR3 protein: CASSLGVQVWGDTQYF
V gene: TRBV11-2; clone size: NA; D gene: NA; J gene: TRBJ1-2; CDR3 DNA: TGTGCCAGCAGCCGGGCCAGCGAGGGTAGCTACACCTTC; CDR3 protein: CASSRASEGSYTF
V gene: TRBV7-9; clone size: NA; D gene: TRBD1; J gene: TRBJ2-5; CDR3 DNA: TGTGCCAGCAGCGGGGACAGCGTGGAGACCCAGTACTTC; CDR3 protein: CASSGDSVETQYF
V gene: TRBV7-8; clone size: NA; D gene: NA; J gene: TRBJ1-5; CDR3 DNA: TGTGCCAGCAGCTTAGAGCGAGCGAAGGATCAGCCCCAGCATTTT; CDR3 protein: CASSLERAKDQPQHF
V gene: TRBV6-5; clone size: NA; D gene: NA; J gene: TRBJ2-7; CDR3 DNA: TGTGCCAGCAGTTACGGATCCGAGGTGAACGAGCAGTACTTC; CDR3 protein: CASSYGSEVNEQYF
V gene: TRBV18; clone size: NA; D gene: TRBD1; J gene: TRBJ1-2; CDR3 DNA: TGTGCCAGCTCACCGGGACAGACCTCTGGCTACACCTTC; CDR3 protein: CASSPGQTSGYTF
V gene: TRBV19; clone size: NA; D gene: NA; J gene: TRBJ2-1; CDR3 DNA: TGTGCCAGTAGTATAGGGGCGGGGGCCTCTGATGAGCAGTTCTTC; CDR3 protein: CASSIGAGASDEQFF
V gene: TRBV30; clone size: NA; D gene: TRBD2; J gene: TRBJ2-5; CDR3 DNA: TGTGCCTGGAGTTACTCTCTAGCGGGGGCCCAAGAGACCCAGTACTTC; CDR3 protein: CAWSYSLAGAQETQYF
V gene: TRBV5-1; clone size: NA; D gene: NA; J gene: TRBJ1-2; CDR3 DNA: TGCGCCAGCAGCTCGGCAGGGGACTATGGCTACACCTTC; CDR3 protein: CASSSAGDYGYTF
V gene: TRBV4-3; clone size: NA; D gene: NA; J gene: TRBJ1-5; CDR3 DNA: TGCGCCAGCAGCCAAGGCGCAGGGGCACAGCCCCAGCATTTT; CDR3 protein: CASSQGAGAQPQHF
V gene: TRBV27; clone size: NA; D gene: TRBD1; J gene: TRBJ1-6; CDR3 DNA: TGTGCCAGCAGTTTATTACCCCTTCGGACAGGAGGGAATTCACCCCTCCACTTT; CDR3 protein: CASSLLPLRTGGNSPLHF
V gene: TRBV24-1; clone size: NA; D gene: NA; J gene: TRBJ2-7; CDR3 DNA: TGTGCCACCAGTGAGCTGGCTTCATGCTACGAGCAGTACTTC; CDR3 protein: CATSELASCYEQYF
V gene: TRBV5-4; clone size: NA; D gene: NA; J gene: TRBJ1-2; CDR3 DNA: TGTGCCAGCAGCTTGGGTCGGGTCTATGGCTACACCTTC; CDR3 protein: CASSLGRVYGYTF
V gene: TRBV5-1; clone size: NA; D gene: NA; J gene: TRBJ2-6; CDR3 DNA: TGCGCCAGCAGCCTCCAGTCTGGGGCCAACGTCCTGACTTTC; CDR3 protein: CASSLQSGANVLTF
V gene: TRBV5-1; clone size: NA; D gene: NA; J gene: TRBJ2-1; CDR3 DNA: TGCGCCAGCAGCTTGGATCTCCTAGCGTCCGGTGAGCAGTTCTTC; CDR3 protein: CASSLDLLASGEQFF
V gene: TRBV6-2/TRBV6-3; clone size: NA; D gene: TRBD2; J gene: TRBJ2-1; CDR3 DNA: TGTGCCAGCAGTTACGCGACTAGCGGGGGGGCATTTGAGCAGTTCTTC; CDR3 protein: CASSYATSGGAFEQFF
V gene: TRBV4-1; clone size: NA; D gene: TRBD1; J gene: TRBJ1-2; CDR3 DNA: TGCGCCAGCAGCCAACGGGACAGGACCTATGGCTACACCTTC; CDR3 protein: CASSQRDRTYGYTF
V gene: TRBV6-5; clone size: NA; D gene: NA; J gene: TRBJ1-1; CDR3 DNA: TGTGCCAGCAGTCCCCCTCGGGGGTTTGGTGAAGCTTTCTTT; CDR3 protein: CASSPPRGFGEAFF
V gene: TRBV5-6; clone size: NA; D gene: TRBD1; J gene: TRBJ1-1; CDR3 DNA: TGTGCCTCCCAGGGGGCGTACACTGAAGCTTTCTTT; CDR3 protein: CASQGAYTEAFF
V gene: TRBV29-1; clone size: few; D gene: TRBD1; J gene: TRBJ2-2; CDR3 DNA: TGCAGCGTTGAGGCTCCCGCGGACAGGGGAACCGGGGAGCTGTTTTTT; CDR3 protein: CSVEAPADRGTGELFF
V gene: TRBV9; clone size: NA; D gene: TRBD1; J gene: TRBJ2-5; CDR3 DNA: TGTGCCAGCAGCGTAGATCAGGGGGCTAAGGAGACCCAGTACTTC; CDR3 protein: CASSVDQGAKETQYF
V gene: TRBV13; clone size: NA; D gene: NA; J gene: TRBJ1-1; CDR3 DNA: TGTGCCAGCAGAAAGTCCGGGACACTTACGAACACTGAAGCTTTCTTT; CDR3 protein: CASRKSGTLTNTEAFF
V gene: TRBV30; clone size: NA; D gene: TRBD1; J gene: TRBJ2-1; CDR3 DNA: TGTGCCTGGAGTCAGGGGGCCGGGTCCAATGAGCAGTTCTTC; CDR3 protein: CAWSQGAGSNEQFF
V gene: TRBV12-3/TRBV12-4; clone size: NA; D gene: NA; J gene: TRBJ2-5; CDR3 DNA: TGTGCCAGCAGTTGGCAGATAGAGACCCAGTACTTC; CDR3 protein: CASSWQIETQYF
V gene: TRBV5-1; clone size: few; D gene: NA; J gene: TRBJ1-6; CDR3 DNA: TGCGCCAGCAGCTTGGACGTAGGGCAGGGATACCTCCACTTT; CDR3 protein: CASSLDVGQGYLHF